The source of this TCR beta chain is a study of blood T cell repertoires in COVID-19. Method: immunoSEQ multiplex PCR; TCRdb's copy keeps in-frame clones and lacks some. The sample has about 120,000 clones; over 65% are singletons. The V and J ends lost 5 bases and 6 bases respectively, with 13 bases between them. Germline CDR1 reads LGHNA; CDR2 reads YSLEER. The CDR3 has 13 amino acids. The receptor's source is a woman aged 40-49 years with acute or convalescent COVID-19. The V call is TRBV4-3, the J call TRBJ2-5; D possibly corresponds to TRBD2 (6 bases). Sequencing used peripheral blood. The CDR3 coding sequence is TGCGCCAGCAGCGGGGAACTAGCAAAGACCCAGTACTTC. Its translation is CASSGELAKTQYF.